The clone carrying this TCR beta chain was picked up one time. Antigen: not known. The data derive from a study of blood T cells in healthy people across ages. The study, taken as a whole, reports: TCR beta diversity per million T cells fell roughly linearly with age. It was the long-lived donors that had more naive CD4+ cells and higher diversity than aged donors.

The CDR3 sequence is 13 residues long. Germline loops: CDR1 SNHLY, CDR2 FYNNEI. V gave up 9 bases and J gave up 4 bases; unmatched junction bases: 4. Next came a second PCR, run for about 6 to 11 cycles, which used a sample-barcoded 5' primer along with a J-beta primer mix. TCRdb passed the 5' RACE reads through MiXCR, listing each CDR3 protein once. The sample gives fewer than 900,000 distinct CDR3 sequences, around 34% of which show up once; 10% to 15% is in the top ten. This chain links TRBV2 with TRBJ2-1; 9 nucleotides line up with TRBD1. The sequenced material came from blood. This TCR was recovered from a man aged 18 to 35 in good health. The CDR3 nucleotides are TGTGCCAGACAGGGGGCCCCTTACAATGAGCAGTTCTTC. It codes for CARQGAPYNEQFF.